This T cell receptor (beta chain) came from a study of molecular identifiers for immune sequencing clone quantification. The sample holds many counts of this clonotype. V lost 0 bases to trimming and J lost 2 bases; unmatched junction nucleotides: 14. Germline values: CDR1 LGHNA, CDR2 YNFKEQ. This CDR3 has 19 residues. TCRdb analysed the PCR reads with MiXCR anew, one entry per CDR3 protein. The sample has about 640,000 distinct CDR3 sequences; 15% to 20% are singletons. Sequenced material: naive CD8+ T cells from blood, with Jurkat cell RNA spiked in. Subset in this sample: FACS-sorted CD8+CD4-CCR7+CD45RA+ naive T cells. This clonotype was obtained from a human donor in good health. Some libraries in this study had Jurkat cell RNA spiked in. V usage is TRBV4-2 and J usage is TRBJ1-1, with 8 positions matching TRBD1. The CDR3 region has the DNA TGTGCCAGCAGCCAAGATGACGAGACAGGGGCAGTAGGAAACACTGAAGCTTTCTTT. It codes for CASSQDDETGAVGNTEAFF.